The rows below give T cell receptor beta chains drawn from one sample of a study of low-dose radiotherapy and immunotherapy resistance in tumors. TCRdb recomputed calls from the reads with MiXCR, one row per CDR3 protein. Seen here are some 53,000 distinct CDR3 sequences, roughly 31% observed once, and the top ten hold 8.2%. This material consisted of PBMCs, taken after low-dose radiotherapy plus immunotherapy. The receptors were sampled from a male donor with rectosigmoid adenocarcinoma. The CDR3 runs from the conserved cysteine through the conserved F or W. A D gene is named only where the DNA matches it firmly. The listing skips clone size in some rows; elsewhere it reads once, few, many or a size class.

TRBJ2-1 | TRBD2 | few | TRBV28 | CASILTSGYNEQFF | TGTGCCAGCATCCTGACTAGCGGTTACAATGAGCAGTTCTTC
TRBJ2-3 | TRBD2 | - | TRBV6-1 | CASSTRGLEHTQYF | TGTGCCAGCAGTACCCGGGGACTAGAACATACGCAGTATTTT
TRBJ2-1 | TRBD2 | - | TRBV5-1 | CASSLEVAGFGNEQFF | TGTGCCAGCAGCTTGGAGGTAGCGGGATTTGGTAATGAGCAGTTCTTC
TRBJ2-7 | TRBD1 | few | TRBV7-9 | CASSSAGTGSSYEQYF | TGTGCCAGCAGCTCGGCCGGGACAGGATCATCCTACGAGCAGTACTTC
TRBJ1-5 | - | many | TRBV7-2 | CASSSQQDSLSNQPQHF | TGTGCCAGCAGCTCCCAACAGGACTCGCTAAGCAATCAGCCCCAGCATTTT
TRBJ2-2 | TRBD2 | - | TRBV5-6 | CASSLYSGGAGELFF | TGTGCCAGCAGCTTGTATAGCGGGGGGGCCGGGGAGCTGTTTTTT
TRBJ2-2 | TRBD2 | many | TRBV6-2/TRBV6-3 | CASSVQRGLAGELFF | TGTGCCAGCAGTGTTCAGCGGGGGCTGGCCGGGGAGCTGTTTTTT
TRBJ2-3 | - | - | TRBV5-4 | CASSFGSTDTQYF | TGTGCCAGCAGCTTTGGCTCAACAGATACGCAGTATTTT
TRBJ2-1 | - | - | TRBV6-5 | CASSIGALNEQFF | TGTGCCAGCAGTATCGGGGCCCTCAATGAGCAGTTCTTC
TRBJ2-7 | TRBD1 | - | TRBV2 | CASSPRGQGGEQYF | TGTGCCAGCAGTCCCCGGGGACAGGGGGGCGAGCAGTACTTC
TRBJ1-1 | - | - | TRBV12-3/TRBV12-4 | CASSLAAEAFF | TGTGCCAGCAGTTTAGCCGCCGAAGCTTTCTTT
TRBJ2-3 | TRBD1 | - | TRBV2 | CASSDRGQGIKYF | TGTGCCAGCAGTGATAGAGGACAGGGAATCAAGTATTTT
TRBJ1-3 | - | few | TRBV27 | CASSPPGRTPGNTIYF | TGTGCCAGCAGCCCCCCGGGCCGGACGCCTGGAAACACCATATATTTT
TRBJ2-5 | - | many | TRBV11-2 | CASSPNPGTQETQYF | TGTGCCAGCAGCCCCAACCCAGGGACCCAAGAGACCCAGTACTTC
TRBJ1-4 | - | many | TRBV5-1 | CASSLSATNEKLFF | TGCGCCAGCAGCTTATCCGCAACTAATGAAAAACTGTTTTTT
TRBJ2-7 | - | many | TRBV24-1 | CATSPNSYEQYF | TGTGCCACCAGTCCTAACTCCTACGAGCAGTACTTC
TRBJ2-7 | TRBD1 | many | TRBV27 | CASARDSSYEQYF | TGTGCCAGCGCCCGGGACAGCTCCTACGAGCAGTACTTC
TRBJ1-2 | - | few | TRBV29-1 | CSVESPGWGGYTF | TGCAGCGTTGAAAGCCCCGGTTGGGGAGGCTACACCTTC
TRBJ2-1 | TRBD2 | many | TRBV20-1 | CSARGVAGGLEEQFF | TGCAGTGCTAGAGGGGTAGCGGGGGGGCTAGAAGAGCAGTTCTTC
TRBJ2-7 | - | - | TRBV5-1 | CASSLVGSTEQYF | TGCGCCAGCAGCTTGGTAGGCAGTACCGAGCAGTACTTC
TRBJ1-1 | TRBD1 | - | TRBV10-3 | CAISPSGGTEAFF | TGTGCCATCAGTCCCTCAGGGGGCACTGAAGCTTTCTTT
TRBJ2-7 | - | - | TRBV2 | CASSPIVGAYEQYF | TGTGCCAGCAGTCCGATCGTGGGAGCCTACGAGCAGTACTTC
TRBJ2-7 | - | - | TRBV5-4 | CASSFRTFSSYEQYF | TGTGCCAGCAGCTTTCGTACGTTTAGCTCCTACGAGCAGTACTTC
TRBJ2-5 | - | - | TRBV5-4 | CASSLRLAKETQYF | TGTGCCAGCAGCTTGCGGCTAGCTAAGGAGACCCAGTACTTC
TRBJ2-2 | TRBD1 | - | TRBV12-3/TRBV12-4 | CASSLTPTGVTGELFF | TGTGCCAGCAGTTTGACCCCGACAGGGGTCACCGGGGAGCTGTTTTTT
TRBJ2-2 | TRBD1 | many | TRBV19 | CASSGEWTGAGELFF | TGTGCCAGTAGTGGGGAATGGACAGGGGCCGGGGAGCTGTTTTTT
TRBJ2-1 | TRBD2 | - | TRBV6-4 | CASSEDGTSGSRIYNEQFF | TGTGCCAGCAGTGAGGACGGGACTAGCGGGAGCAGGATTTACAATGAGCAGTTCTTC
TRBJ2-5 | - | - | TRBV28 | CASSFLGGRRVETQYF | TGTGCCAGCAGTTTTTTGGGCGGCCGCCGGGTGGAGACCCAGTACTTC
TRBJ1-1 | - | - | TRBV9 | CASSVEGVTEAFF | TGTGCCAGCAGCGTAGAAGGGGTAACTGAAGCTTTCTTT
TRBJ2-1 | - | few | TRBV4-3 | CASSQDSTGYNEQFF | TGCGCCAGCAGCCAAGATTCAACAGGCTACAATGAGCAGTTCTTC
TRBJ2-1 | TRBD2 | few | TRBV6-2/TRBV6-3 | CASRGGGRYNEQFF | TGTGCCAGCAGGGGAGGCGGGAGATACAATGAGCAGTTCTTC
TRBJ2-3 | - | - | TRBV10-3 | CAISEDLSGTADTQYF | TGTGCCATCAGTGAAGATCTTAGCGGGACAGCAGATACGCAGTATTTT
TRBJ2-7 | - | few | TRBV5-4 | CASSFGANEQYF | TGTGCCAGCAGCTTCGGGGCCAACGAGCAGTACTTC
TRBJ2-5 | - | many | TRBV11-2 | CASSRGPLSRETQYF | TGTGCCAGCAGCCGAGGACCCCTCTCCAGGGAGACCCAGTACTTC
TRBJ2-2 | - | many | TRBV6-2/TRBV6-3 | CASSSKATGELFF | TGTGCCAGCAGTTCCAAGGCTACCGGGGAGCTGTTTTTT
TRBJ2-7 | - | many | TRBV3-1 | CASRQNYEQYF | TGTGCCAGCAGGCAGAACTACGAGCAGTACTTC
TRBJ1-6 | - | - | TRBV6-2/TRBV6-3 | CASSKTGNNSPLHF | TGTGCCAGCAGTAAGACAGGAAATAATTCACCCCTCCACTTT
TRBJ2-1 | - | many | TRBV6-5 | CASSSSSTGSSGNEQFF | TGTGCCAGCAGCTCCTCCTCGACCGGGAGTAGTGGGAATGAGCAGTTCTTC
TRBJ1-5 | - | - | TRBV4-3 | CASSQGHNRGQPQHF | TGCGCCAGCAGCCAAGGTCACAACCGTGGTCAGCCCCAGCATTTT
TRBJ2-7 | - | - | TRBV30 | CAWSLSFYEQYF | TGTGCCTGGAGTCTCTCCTTCTACGAGCAGTACTTC
TRBJ1-2 | TRBD1 | - | TRBV27 | CASSIQGANYGYTF | TGTGCCAGCAGTATACAGGGGGCTAACTATGGCTACACCTTC
TRBJ2-5 | TRBD2 | many | TRBV11-3 | CASSFSSGRQETQYF | TGTGCCAGCAGCTTCTCGAGCGGGAGGCAAGAGACCCAGTACTTC
TRBJ2-2 | TRBD2 | many | TRBV3-1 | CASSQGLGLDTGELFF | TGTGCCAGCAGCCAGGGTTTGGGACTAGACACCGGGGAGCTGTTTTTT
TRBJ2-1 | - | many | TRBV10-3 | CAIGAIRVRDNEQFF | TGTGCCATCGGGGCCATTCGGGTAAGAGACAATGAGCAGTTCTTC